This TCR beta chain originates from a study of cytomegalovirus exposure and HLA in healthy donors. Points on this clone: As yet, its antigen is unknown.

Study findings and constraints: Versus the approximately 700-donor mean, an Asian-associated ancestry cluster reportedly showed fewer N-insertions in a later analysis. Specific recognition of CMV antigens was confirmed in vitro for a few chains (all CMV-associated). Analysis performed later found roughly 18,000 TCR beta sequences associated with HLA alleles at 0.05 false discovery rate.

This PCR relied on a set of 60 Vbeta primers and 13 Jbeta primers. The method was immunoSEQ multiplex PCR; TCRdb's version includes in-frame clones alone and lacks a portion of them. The table includes roughly 130,000 clones, about four fifths detected once. After removal of 10 bases from V and 4 bases from J, the junction contained 8 bases not matched to a gene. This CDR3 is 14 amino acids long. Looked up from germline, CDR1 is MNHNS and CDR2 is SASEGT. V gene TRBV6-1 combines with J gene TRBJ2-1, with 9 bases lining up with TRBD2. The sequencing input was PBMCs. The sequence derives from a man aged 30 to 45 in good health and CMV-seronegative. The CDR3 nucleotides read TGTGCCACGCAAGCGGGGGGCGGTTACAATGAGCAGTTCTTC. Protein: CATQAGGGYNEQFF.